This TCR beta chain was recovered during a study of beta chain features in type 1 diabetes. Every isolated RNA sample was fully reverse transcribed, so sequencing captured expressed TCRB transcripts. The data were produced by immunoSEQ multiplex PCR, yet TCRdb's version contains in-frame clones alone and is incomplete. Found here are 200,000 to 250,000 clones, 9.6% of them singletons; the top ten hold 0.03% to 0.035%. The material sequenced was naive CD4+ T cells from blood. The sequence was collected from a woman aged 18-29 years in good health.

The CDR3 DNA sequence: TGTGCCGCCTTCCCGCTAGCGGGAGTGGTCACAGATACGCAGTATTTT. Amino acid sequence: CAAFPLAGVVTDTQYF. The rearrangement joins TRBV10-3 to TRBJ2-3, with TRBD2 identical over 10 bases. The germline CDR1 and CDR2 sequences are ENHRY and SYGVKD. The ends lost 11 bases at V and 2 bases at J; junction bases unmatched: 13. The CDR3 contains 16 residues.